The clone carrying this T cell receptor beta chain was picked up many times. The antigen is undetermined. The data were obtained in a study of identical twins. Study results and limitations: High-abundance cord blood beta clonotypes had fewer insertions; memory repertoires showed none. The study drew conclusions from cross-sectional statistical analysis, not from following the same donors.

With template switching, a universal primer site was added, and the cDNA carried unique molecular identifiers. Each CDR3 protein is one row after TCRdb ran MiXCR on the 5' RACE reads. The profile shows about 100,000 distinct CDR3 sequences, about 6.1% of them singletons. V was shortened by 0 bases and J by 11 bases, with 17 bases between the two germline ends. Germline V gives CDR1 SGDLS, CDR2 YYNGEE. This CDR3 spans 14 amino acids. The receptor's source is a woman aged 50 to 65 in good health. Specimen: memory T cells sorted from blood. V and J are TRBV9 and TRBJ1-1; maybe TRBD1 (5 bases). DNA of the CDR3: TGTGCCAGCAGCGTAGAGCAGGGCCGGGTCGGTGCTTTCTTT. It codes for CASSVEQGRVGAFF. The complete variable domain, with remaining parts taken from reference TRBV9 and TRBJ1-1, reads DSGVTQTPKHLITATGQRVTLRCSPRSGDLSVYWYQQSLDQGLQFLIQYYNGEERAKGNILERFSAQQFPDLHSELNLSSLELGDSALYFCASSVEQGRVGAFFGQGTRLTVV.